These 32 T cell receptor beta chains were all obtained from the same sample, sequenced in a study of identical twins. TCRdb itself ran the 5' RACE reads through MiXCR, one entry per CDR3 protein. The table records just over 500,000 distinct CDR3 sequences, roughly a fifth of them present only once. A further study also used this sample, focusing on T cells expressing NK-cell markers.

Sequencing was done on a sample of CD4+ T cells sorted from blood. The receptors derive from a woman aged 18-29 years in good health.

This clonotype was counted only a few times. CDR3 in amino acids: CATSGREETQYF. The CDR3 bases are TGTGCCACCAGTGGCAGGGAAGAGACCCAGTACTTC. The chain couples TRBV24-1 to TRBJ2-5, with D possibly TRBD1 on 5 matching bases. The germline V and J ends were trimmed by 5 bases and 3 bases, with 6 bases remaining between them. In germline, CDR1 is KGHDR, CDR2 SFDVKD. The CDR3 covers 12 residues.

V and J are TRBV5-6 and TRBJ2-2; D is possibly TRBD2 (6 bases). V gave up 0 bases and J gave up 7 bases, with 13 bases separating them. The germline V gene encodes CDR1 SGHDT and CDR2 YYEEEE. The CDR3 length is 15 residues. The CDR3 region has the DNA TGTGCCAGCAGCTTGGATCTTCGGGGGTTCGGGGAGCTGTTTTTT. This sequence encodes CASSLDLRGFGELFF. The full variable domain, with the rest looked up from reference TRBV5-6 and TRBJ2-2, is DAGVTQSPTHLIKTRGQQVTLRCSPKSGHDTVSWYQQALGQGPQFIFQYYEEEERQRGNFPDRFSGHQFPNYSSELNVNALLLGDSALYLCASSLDLRGFGELFFGEGSRLTVL.

The gene calls are TRBV4-3 and TRBJ2-1; TRBD2 matches at 11 bases. CDR3 length: 16 residues. Germline loops: CDR1 LGHNA, CDR2 YSLEER. V was pared by 8 bases and J by 5 bases, with 11 bases of the junction left unmatched. Here the CDR3 reads CASGLSGTSGHNEQFF. The CDR3 region has the DNA TGCGCCAGCGGTTTATCCGGGACTAGCGGACACAATGAGCAGTTCTTC.

This clonotype was seen many times. The rearrangement uses TRBV12-3 or TRBV12-4 and TRBJ2-1; no reliable D call. The CDR3 length is 13 residues. Trimming pared 5 bases from V and 9 bases from J, leaving 14 bases between. DNA of the CDR3: TGTGCCAGCAGTCCTCCACTCAGTCGTGAGCAGTTCTTC. This encodes CASSPPLSREQFF.

Only a few counts were recorded for this clonotype. V and J are TRBV10-3 and TRBJ1-2, with D maybe TRBD1 (6 bases). The CDR3 runs 13 residues. With 5 bases removed from V and 4 bases from J, the gap between germline ends came to 11 bases. Germline assignment: CDR1 ENHRY and CDR2 SYGVKD. CDR3 bases: TGTGCCATCAGTCCACAGGACAGCTATGGCTACACCTTC. Its translation: CAISPQDSYGYTF.

This clonotype was observed a handful of times. The chain has TRBV12-3 or TRBV12-4 and TRBJ1-5, with 7 bases identical to TRBD1. After removal of 1 base from V and 4 bases from J, the junction contained 1 base not matched to a gene. CDR3 size: 14 residues. The CDR3 nucleotides are TGTGCCAGCAGTTTAGAGGGGGCGAATCAGCCCCAGCATTTT. It specifies CASSLEGANQPQHF.

Ten or more counts support this clonotype. The rearrangement uses TRBV12-3 or TRBV12-4 and TRBJ2-1, with D possibly matching TRBD2 (5 bases). The CDR3 consists of 15 residues. V lost 6 bases to trimming and J lost 7 bases, with 19 bases between them. The chain's CDR3 is CASRPSGARANEQFF. CDR3 nucleotides: TGTGCCAGCAGACCTTCAGGCGCGAGGGCGAATGAGCAGTTCTTC.

This clonotype was detected a few times. The chain couples TRBV5-1 to TRBJ1-1; D is possibly TRBD1 (6 bases). Germline CDR1 SGHRS, CDR2 YFSETQ. This CDR3 has 13 residues. V shed 0 bases and J shed 5 bases, with 8 bases lying between them. CDR3 in amino acids: CASSLDRETEAFF. The CDR3 DNA is TGCGCCAGCAGCTTGGACAGGGAAACTGAAGCTTTCTTT.

The rearrangement links TRBV2 to TRBJ2-4; 7 nucleotides align to TRBD1. Germline CDR1 SNHLY, CDR2 FYNNEI. The V and J ends lost 4 bases and 15 bases, in that order; junction bases with no gene match: 9. This CDR3 contains 12 residues. The CDR3 nucleotides read TGTGCCAGCAGTGGACGACAGGGACAAGGGTACTTC. This translates into CASSGRQGQGYF.

This clonotype was seen only a few times. The rearrangement links TRBV12-3 or TRBV12-4 to TRBJ2-5, with a weak D call TRBD1 (6 bases). The CDR3 contains 12 residues. The V gene lost 8 bases and the J gene lost 5 bases, with 12 bases spanning the gap. The chain's CDR3 is CASGAQGETQYF. The CDR3 nucleotides are TGTGCCAGCGGGGCCCAGGGGGAGACCCAGTACTTC.

The chain combines TRBV5-6 with TRBJ2-5; a possible D gene is TRBD2 (6 bases). CDR3 length equals 14 residues. Trimming took off 3 bases at V and 1 base at J, with 10 bases between the two ends. Looked up from germline, CDR1 is SGHDT and CDR2 is YYEEEE. As DNA, the CDR3 is TGTGCCAGCAGCTGGAGGGACTTCCAAGAGACCCAGTACTTC. Protein sequence: CASSWRDFQETQYF.

The chain couples TRBV2 to TRBJ1-6, with D possibly TRBD1 on 5 matching bases. Germline V gene data show CDR1 as SNHLY and CDR2 as FYNNEI. This CDR3 contains 14 residues. The ends were cut back, 5 bases at V and 10 bases at J, with 15 bases in the middle. The CDR3, as DNA: TGTGCCAGCAGTCCTCAGGGACCCACCTCACCCCTCCACTTT. This translates into CASSPQGPTSPLHF.

V gene TRBV9 combines with J gene TRBJ2-1, with TRBD2 matching 13 bases. Unmatched junction bases numbered 5, after V lost 4 bases and J lost 4 bases. The CDR3 contains 16 residues. The germline gives CDR1 SGDLS, CDR2 YYNGEE. DNA for the CDR3: TGTGCCAGCAGCACCCCGGGACTAGCGGGGTACAATGAGCAGTTCTTC. This gives the protein CASSTPGLAGYNEQFF.

CDR3 sequence reads: CASSLGRTLSYEQYF. CDR3 coding DNA: TGTGCCAGCAGTTTGGGGCGGACCCTCTCCTACGAGCAGTACTTC. The V call is TRBV12-3 or TRBV12-4, the J call TRBJ2-7; TRBD1 is a possible D gene (5 bases). The germline V and J ends were trimmed by 3 bases and 0 bases, with 12 bases remaining between them. This CDR3 region has 15 residues.

This clonotype has a count of ten or more. The chain employs TRBV20-1 and TRBJ2-1; possible D gene TRBD1, 6 bases. The ends were cut back, 6 bases at V and 9 bases at J, with 15 bases in the middle. The CDR3 has 12 residues. Germline CDR1 DFQATT, CDR2 SNEGSKA (reference sequence). In nucleotides, the CDR3 is TGCAGTGCCCAGGGACAACTCGGTGAGCAGTTCTTC. As protein: CSAQGQLGEQFF.

Only a few counts were recorded for this clonotype. V and J are TRBV2 and TRBJ1-2; D not certain. The germline V and J ends were trimmed by 8 bases and 4 bases, with 11 bases remaining between them. Germline-derived CDR1 and CDR2 are SNHLY and FYNNEI. The CDR3 runs 12 residues. DNA for the CDR3: TGTGCCAGCGTGGGGATGCGCTATGGCTACACCTTC. This sequence encodes CASVGMRYGYTF.

The CDR3 sequence: CASSLTGGAYNEQFF. CDR3 nucleotide sequence: TGTGCCAGCAGCTTAACGGGGGGGGCCTACAATGAGCAGTTCTTC. This chain links TRBV13 with TRBJ2-1; 8 bases are shared with TRBD2. Per the germline V gene, CDR1 is PRHDT and CDR2 is FYEKMQ (reference sequence). Germline trimming cut 2 bases from V and 2 bases from J; bases unmatched to any gene: 2. The CDR3 spans 15 residues.

This clonotype was observed at least ten times. This sequence joins TRBV25-1 and TRBJ2-7; TRBD1 matches at 10 bases. The CDR3 totals 13 residues. CDR1 and CDR2 (germline): MGHDK, SYGVNS. Trimming cost V 7 bases and J 3 bases; bases outside gene matches: 3. CDR3 nucleotide sequence: TGTGCCAGCAAAAGGACAGGGGGCTACGAGCAGTACTTC. This translates into CASKRTGGYEQYF.

There are many counts of this clonotype. The chain couples TRBV12-3 or TRBV12-4 to TRBJ2-3; D is perhaps TRBD1 or TRBD2 (5 bases each). The V end lost 1 base, the J end lost 2 bases, and 16 bases lay between the germline ends. The CDR3 sequence is 17 residues long. The CDR3: CASSLGSAGLATDTQYF. CDR3 in DNA: TGTGCCAGCAGTTTAGGGTCGGCAGGGCTAGCCACAGATACGCAGTATTTT.

V gene TRBV5-1 combines with J gene TRBJ2-3, with 9 bases aligning to TRBD2. Germline assignment: CDR1 SGHRS and CDR2 YFSETQ. This CDR3 region has 16 residues. The ends lost 2 bases at V and 0 bases at J; junction bases unmatched: 4. In nucleotides, the CDR3 is TGCGCCAGCAGCTTCGCTAGCGGGGCGAGCACAGATACGCAGTATTTT. Translation: CASSFASGASTDTQYF. Full variable domain (outside the CDR3, taken from reference TRBV5-1 and TRBJ2-3): KAGVTQTPRYLIKTRGQQVTLSCSPISGHRSVSWYQQTPGQGLQFLFEYFSETQRNKGNFPGRFSGRQFSNSRSEMNVSTLELGDSALYLCASSFASGASTDTQYFGPGTRLTVL.

The chain uses TRBV11-2 and TRBJ1-1; D unclear. CDR3 length: 14 residues. Germline CDR1 is SGHAT and CDR2 is FQNNGV. V lost 5 bases to trimming and J lost 1 base, with 11 bases between them. CDR3 residues: CASSAHPGNTEAFF. For the CDR3, the DNA is TGTGCCAGCAGCGCTCACCCAGGGAACACTGAAGCTTTCTTT.

The genes are TRBV4-3 and TRBJ2-3; D perhaps matches TRBD2 (5 bases). Deletions cut 6 bases from V and 0 bases from J, with 16 bases between. The length of the CDR3 is 16 residues. Germline V gene sequence: CDR1 LGHNA, CDR2 YSLEER. The CDR3 DNA sequence: TGCGCCAGCAGTTTGGTCGAGGGCTTTAGCACAGATACGCAGTATTTT. It encodes CASSLVEGFSTDTQYF.

This chain joins TRBV6-2 or TRBV6-3 and TRBJ2-2; D remains ambiguous. V was trimmed by 3 bases and J by 5 bases, leaving 10 bases between them. The CDR3 totals 14 residues. CDR1 and CDR2 (germline): MNHEY, SVGEGT. The CDR3, as DNA: TGTGCCAGCAGTTATCCCCTACCAACCGGGGAGCTGTTTTTT. Amino acids: CASSYPLPTGELFF.

This clonotype has a handful of counts. This chain links TRBV12-3 or TRBV12-4 with TRBJ2-7; the D gene is possibly TRBD1 (5 bases). This CDR3 spans 14 amino acids. Trimming cost V 2 bases and J 4 bases, with 12 bases left between them. The CDR3 sequence: CASSLRGSGYEQYF. The DNA of the CDR3 is TGTGCCAGCAGTTTAAGGGGCTCAGGGTACGAGCAGTACTTC.

This clonotype was detected a few times. The V gene is TRBV5-1, the J gene TRBJ2-1, with 8 positions matching TRBD2. Per germline, CDR1 SGHRS and CDR2 YFSETQ. V was pared by 4 bases and J by 6 bases, with 9 bases of the junction left unmatched. The CDR3 runs 15 residues. DNA of the CDR3: TGCGCCAGCAGCCCCGGGGGGGAAAAGGCCAATGAGCAGTTCTTC. Encoded protein: CASSPGGEKANEQFF.

The V and J genes are TRBV10-3 and TRBJ2-3; D is undetermined. V dropped 2 bases and J dropped 0 bases, with 9 bases sitting between them. This CDR3 spans 15 amino acids. CDR1 is ENHRY and CDR2 is SYGVKD in the germline V gene. The CDR3 nucleotides read TGTGCCATCAGTGAGAGCGACCCTAGCACAGATACGCAGTATTTT. This encodes CAISESDPSTDTQYF.

This rearrangement joins TRBV29-1 to TRBJ2-3; 7 bases match TRBD1. Germline lookup yields CDR1 SQVTM and CDR2 ANQGSEA. Germline trimming cut 4 bases from V and 5 bases from J; bases unmatched to any gene: 12. The CDR3 runs to 15 residues. CDR3: CSVAHSTGSGDTQYF. In DNA, the CDR3 is TGCAGCGTTGCCCACTCGACAGGGTCGGGAGATACGCAGTATTTT.

In its sample, this clonotype was seen many times. The rearrangement uses TRBV7-2 and TRBJ2-3; 9 nucleotides line up with TRBD1. This CDR3 contains 15 residues. Germline lookup yields CDR1 SGHTA and CDR2 FQGNSA. With 4 bases clipped from V and 4 bases from J, the junction kept 6 bases outside the gene matches. This CDR3 is CASSSPGQGPDTQYF. As DNA, the CDR3 is TGTGCCAGCAGCTCACCGGGACAGGGTCCAGATACGCAGTATTTT.

This clonotype was observed a handful of times. The chain links TRBV18 to TRBJ2-3; 10 bases line up with TRBD2. Germline CDR1 and CDR2: KGHSH and LQKENI. CDR3 length equals 18 residues. V gave up 3 bases and J gave up 2 bases; unmatched junction bases: 11. CDR3 coding DNA: TGTGCCAGCTCACCCCTCACCCCCAGCGGGAGGGCCACAGATACGCAGTATTTT. Translation: CASSPLTPSGRATDTQYF.

This clonotype has only a few counts. The rearrangement links TRBV12-3 or TRBV12-4 to TRBJ2-1; no definite D call. CDR3 length equals 15 residues. Trimming stripped 3 bases from V and 0 bases from J, with 9 bases between. The chain's CDR3 is CASSLWRSSYNEQFF. CDR3 bases: TGTGCCAGCAGTTTGTGGAGAAGCTCCTACAATGAGCAGTTCTTC.

The rearrangement links TRBV20-1 to TRBJ2-7, with 9 nucleotides matching TRBD1. The length of the CDR3 is 14 residues. V trimming: 5 bases; J trimming: 3 bases; junction bases outside the gene matches: 8. CDR1 DFQATT and CDR2 SNEGSKA come from the germline V gene (reference sequence). CDR3 in amino acids: CSASQTGGGYEQYF. For the CDR3, the DNA is TGCAGTGCTTCACAAACAGGGGGCGGCTACGAGCAGTACTTC.

This clonotype has just a few counts. In DNA form, the CDR3 reads TGTGCCAGCAGCAAAAGGTATCTGGGACGGATAGATACGCAGTATTTT. This sequence encodes CASSKRYLGRIDTQYF. The genes are TRBV21-1 and TRBJ2-3; the D segment call TRBD1 is taken from the table without a DNA check. TRBV21-1 is annotated as a pseudogene. CDR3 length: 16 residues.